Listed below are T cell receptor beta chains from one sample, sequenced in a study of cytomegalovirus exposure and HLA in healthy donors. Assay: immunoSEQ multiplex PCR; the TCRdb copy retains only in-frame clones and omits some. The sample includes about 77,000 clones. Input material: PBMCs. These receptor sequences come from a man in his forties or fifties in good health and CMV-seropositive. The CDR3 runs from the conserved cysteine through the conserved F or W. The order of the fields is J gene, D gene, V gene, CDR3 protein, CDR3 DNA. A D gene is named only where the DNA matches it firmly.

TRBJ2-7,TRBD1,TRBV19,CASSSGQASSYEQYF,TGTGCCAGTAGTTCAGGACAGGCGAGCTCCTACGAGCAGTACTTC
TRBJ2-5,TRBD1,TRBV13,CASSWDRGTQYF,TGTGCCAGCAGCTGGGACAGGGGGACCCAGTACTTC
TRBJ1-2,.,TRBV5-4,CASSLGVNSRYGYTF,TGTGCCAGCAGCTTGGGAGTTAACAGCCGCTATGGCTACACCTTC
TRBJ2-7,TRBD1,TRBV9,CASSPWDSSYEQYF,TGTGCCAGCAGCCCTTGGGACAGCTCCTACGAGCAGTACTTC
TRBJ1-1,TRBD1,TRBV7-9,CASSYPGQGLNTEAFF,TGTGCCAGCAGCTACCCGGGACAGGGGTTGAACACTGAAGCTTTCTTT
TRBJ2-7,.,TRBV5-1,CASSLWPSYEQYF,TGCGCCAGCAGCTTGTGGCCCTCCTACGAGCAGTACTTC
TRBJ1-1,.,TRBV10-3,CAISEGHTEAFF,TGTGCCATCAGTGAGGGGCACACTGAAGCTTTCTTT
TRBJ2-4,.,TRBV7-3,CASSFIDNLAKNIQYF,TGTGCCAGCAGCTTCATAGATAATTTAGCCAAAAACATTCAGTACTTC
TRBJ2-5,TRBD2,TRBV28,CASNEGGLGGETQYF,TGTGCCAGCAACGAGGGAGGGCTAGGAGGAGAGACCCAGTACTTC
TRBJ1-3,TRBD1,TRBV6-1,CASSLDRGTGNTIYF,TGTGCCAGCAGTTTAGACAGGGGAACTGGAAACACCATATATTTT
TRBJ2-7,TRBD1,TRBV27,CASSPRRTGPYEQYF,TGTGCCAGCAGTCCCCGAAGGACAGGCCCCTACGAGCAGTACTTC
TRBJ1-1,.,TRBV5-1,CASSLDTGKTEAFF,TGCGCCAGCAGCTTGGATACCGGTAAGACTGAAGCTTTCTTT
TRBJ2-5,TRBD2,TRBV4-2,CASRQGGLVSETQYF,TGTGCCAGCAGACAAGGGGGACTAGTCTCAGAGACCCAGTACTTC
TRBJ2-5,.,TRBV7-3,CASSFGGARETQYF,TGTGCCAGCAGCTTTGGGGGGGCACGAGAGACCCAGTACTTC
TRBJ1-1,.,TRBV4-2,CASRPEGREGTEAFF,TGTGCCAGCAGGCCCGAAGGGAGGGAGGGCACTGAAGCTTTCTTT
TRBJ2-7,.,TRBV28,CASKEIALYEQYF,TGTGCCAGCAAAGAGATAGCCCTCTACGAGCAGTACTTC
TRBJ1-2,.,TRBV18,CASSHKATAGEYGYTF,TGTGCCAGCTCTCATAAGGCCACCGCGGGGGAATATGGCTACACCTTC
TRBJ1-1,.,TRBV5-1,CASSYGLSANTEAFF,TGCGCCAGCAGCTACGGACTCTCTGCTAACACTGAAGCTTTCTTT
TRBJ2-3,TRBD2,TRBV10-3,CAIGTAGGGADTQYF,TGTGCCATCGGTACGGCGGGAGGGGGAGCAGATACGCAGTATTTT